Listed here are 17 T cell receptor beta chains from one sample, sequenced in a study of OX40 agonist ivuxolimab in advanced cancers. Generated by immunoSEQ multiplex PCR, the TCRdb table keeps only in-frame clones and is missing some. The sample lists some 68,000 clones; around 83% were seen once. This material consisted of CD4+ or CD8+ T cells sorted from blood, taken in a trial of the OX40 agonist ivuxolimab. These receptors originate from an adult with an advanced solid tumor such as melanoma, head and neck, liver or kidney cancer.

The chain recombines TRBV7-9 with TRBJ1-2, with D possibly matching TRBD1 (5 bases). CDR1 and CDR2 from the germline V gene are SEHNR and FQNEAQ (reference sequence). The V end was cut by 5 bases, the J end by 3 bases, with 7 bases between. The CDR3 is 12 amino acids. DNA of the CDR3: TGTGCCAGCAGCCGGGACGACTATGGCTACACCTTC. It encodes CASSRDDYGYTF. Full variable domain (rest looked up from reference TRBV7-9 and TRBJ1-2): DTGVSQNPRHKITKRGQNVTFRCDPISEHNRLYWYRQTLGQGPEFLTYFQNEAQLEKSRLLSDRFSAERPKGSFSTLEIQRTEQGDSAMYLCASSRDDYGYTFGSGTRLTVV.

The J gene is TRBJ2-3, the V gene TRBV25-1; D gene uncertain. CDR1 and CDR2 (germline): MGHDK, SYGVNS. The CDR3 covers 13 residues. V lost 1 base and J lost 2, with 4 bases in between. CDR3 DNA sequence: TGTGCCAGCAGTGAATCCCCCACAGATACGCAGTATTTT. Translating gives CASSESPTDTQYF.

The sample holds a few counts of this clone. The chain recombines TRBV6-5 with TRBJ1-5; D ambiguous. Germline values: CDR1 MNHEY, CDR2 SVGAGI. The V end lost 2 bases, the J end lost 3 bases, and 5 bases lay between the germline ends. This CDR3 is built from 13 residues. CDR3 nucleotides: TGTGCCAGCAGTTACGATTTCAATCAGCCCCAGCATTTT. Translation: CASSYDFNQPQHF.

The rearrangement joins TRBV28 to TRBJ2-5; weak D call: TRBD1 (5 bases). V was cut by 2 bases and J by 5 bases, with 9 bases left in between. Germline CDR1 is MDHEN and CDR2 is SYDVKM. This CDR3 comprises 13 residues. The CDR3 spells CASSLAGLETQYF. The CDR3 DNA reads TGTGCCAGCAGTTTAGCAGGGCTGGAGACCCAGTACTTC.

The chain joins TRBV18 to TRBJ1-1, with no clear D. This CDR3 has 15 amino acids. V was cut by 0 bases and J by 1 base, with 9 bases left in between. Germline CDR1 and CDR2: KGHSH and LQKENI. The CDR3 here is CASSPPAGRNTEAFF. CDR3 coding DNA: TGTGCCAGCTCACCACCCGCCGGCCGGAACACTGAAGCTTTCTTT.

CDR3 sequence reads: CASTLTSGGLYNEQFF. The DNA of the CDR3 is TGTGCCAGCACCCTAACGTCTGGCGGCCTCTACAATGAGCAGTTCTTC. The chain uses TRBV7-2 and TRBJ2-1; D unclear. The V and J ends lost 7 bases and 3 bases respectively, with 19 bases between them. Germline CDR1 SGHTA, CDR2 FQGNSA. This CDR3 has 16 residues. Full variable domain (rest looked up from reference TRBV7-2 and TRBJ2-1): GAGVSQSPSNKVTEKGKDVELRCDPISGHTALYWYRQSLGQGLEFLIYFQGNSAPDKSGLPSDRFSAERTGGSVSTLTIQRTQQEDSAVYLCASTLTSGGLYNEQFFGPGTRLTVL.

J is TRBJ2-1 and V is TRBV28; D perhaps matches TRBD1 (5 bases). The germline gives CDR1 MDHEN, CDR2 SYDVKM. V was trimmed by 5 bases and J by 3 bases, leaving 17 bases between them. The CDR3 is made up of 16 amino acids. The CDR3 DNA follows: TGTGCCAGCAGTGGGATAGACAGCCGTTACTACAATGAGCAGTTCTTC. Its protein product is CASSGIDSRYYNEQFF.

V is TRBV7-2 and J is TRBJ2-7; 9 bases match TRBD2. From germline, CDR1 is SGHTA and CDR2 FQGNSA. This CDR3 spans 16 amino acids. With V trimmed by 0 bases and J by 1 base, 4 bases remained unmatched. The CDR3 reads CASSLAGSGSSYEQYF. CDR3 DNA: TGTGCCAGCAGCTTAGCTGGTAGCGGGAGTTCCTACGAGCAGTACTTC.

The chain combines TRBV19 with TRBJ1-1, with unresolved D. Deletions cut 4 bases from V and 2 bases from J, with 17 bases between. Germline lookup yields CDR1 LNHDA and CDR2 SQIVND (reference sequence). There are 16 residues in the CDR3. The CDR3 loop is CASSSGPGYRNTEAFF. CDR3 nucleotide sequence: TGTGCCAGTAGTAGCGGGCCGGGGTATCGCAACACTGAAGCTTTCTTT. Using reference TRBV19 and TRBJ1-1 for the parts outside the CDR3, the full variable domain is DGGITQSPKYLFRKEGQNVTLSCEQNLNHDAMYWYRQDPGQGLRLIYYSQIVNDFQKGDIAEGYSVSREKKESFPLTVTSAQKNPTAFYLCASSSGPGYRNTEAFFGQGTRLTVV.

The V gene is TRBV18, the J gene TRBJ2-5; possibly TRBD2 for D (5 bases). Germline V gene lookup returns CDR1 KGHSH and CDR2 LQKENI. V shed 3 bases and J shed 4 bases, with 12 bases lying between them. The CDR3 is made up of 14 amino acids. This CDR3 reads CASSPLPGRETQYF. The CDR3 nucleotides are TGTGCCAGCTCACCTTTACCGGGGAGAGAGACCCAGTACTTC.

V usage is TRBV28 and J usage is TRBJ2-6; D not certain. CDR1 and CDR2 (germline): MDHEN, SYDVKM. The CDR3 totals 14 residues. V lost 7 bases and J 0 bases, leaving 7 bases between the germline ends. The CDR3 sequence: CASTKYSGANVLTF. Here the CDR3 DNA reads TGTGCCAGCACCAAATACTCTGGGGCCAACGTCCTGACTTTC.

CDR3 DNA sequence: TGTGCCAGCAGCCCCTGGGGCTATGAGCAGTTCTTC. Its protein product is CASSPWGYEQFF. The chain couples TRBV7-2 to TRBJ2-1, with a possible D match to TRBD1 (5 bases). This CDR3 comprises 12 residues. Germline V gives CDR1 SGHTA, CDR2 FQGNSA. The V end lost 5 bases, the J end lost 8 bases, and 10 bases lay between the germline ends. Combining the CDR3 with reference TRBV7-2 and TRBJ2-1 gives the whole variable domain GAGVSQSPSNKVTEKGKDVELRCDPISGHTALYWYRQSLGQGLEFLIYFQGNSAPDKSGLPSDRFSAERTGGSVSTLTIQRTQQEDSAVYLCASSPWGYEQFFGPGTRLTVL.

The chain carries TRBV5-1 and TRBJ1-2; the D is unclear. V lost 0 bases, J lost 4 bases, and 10 bases lay in between. The CDR3 covers 14 residues. Germline loops: CDR1 SGHRS, CDR2 YFSETQ. CDR3 nucleotide sequence: TGCGCCAGCAGCTTGGGCCCAACCATCTATGGCTACACCTTC. Its protein is CASSLGPTIYGYTF.

V is TRBV10-3 and J is TRBJ1-1; D is undetermined. CDR1 and CDR2 from the germline V gene are ENHRY and SYGVKD. V dropped 3 bases and J dropped 6 bases, with 8 bases sitting between them. The CDR3 contains 12 residues. The CDR3 here is CAISDGHPEAFF. CDR3 DNA: TGTGCCATCAGTGATGGCCACCCTGAAGCTTTCTTT.

The rearrangement uses TRBV5-1 and TRBJ1-1; no definite D call. This CDR3 region has 13 residues. The germline V gene has CDR1 SGHRS and CDR2 YFSETQ. Trimming removed 0 bases at V and 5 bases at J, with 8 bases between. The CDR3 protein is CASSLDRDTEAFF. Here the CDR3 DNA reads TGCGCCAGCAGCTTGGATCGGGATACTGAAGCTTTCTTT.

This chain links TRBV21-1 with TRBJ2-7; the table's D call of TRBD2 was not tested on the DNA. TRBV21-1 is annotated as a pseudogene. This CDR3 has 14 residues. This CDR3 reads CASSPRDWTYEQYF. CDR3 DNA: TGTGCCAGCAGCCCCCGGGACTGGACCTACGAGCAGTACTTC.

This clone has just one count. V usage is TRBV18 and J usage is TRBJ1-3, with D possibly TRBD1 on 5 matching bases. Trimming cost V 2 bases and J 0 bases, with 11 bases left between them. Germline loops: CDR1 KGHSH, CDR2 LQKENI. CDR3 size: 16 residues. CDR3 bases: TGTGCCAGCTCACCATGGCGGGGACGCTCTGGAAACACCATATATTTT. Translation gives CASSPWRGRSGNTIYF. Drawing the rest from reference TRBV18 and TRBJ1-3, the complete variable domain is NAGVMQNPRHLVRRRGQEARLRCSPMKGHSHVYWYRQLPEEGLKFMVYLQKENIIDESGMPKERFSAEFPKEGPSILRIQQVVRGDSAAYFCASSPWRGRSGNTIYFGEGSWLTVV.